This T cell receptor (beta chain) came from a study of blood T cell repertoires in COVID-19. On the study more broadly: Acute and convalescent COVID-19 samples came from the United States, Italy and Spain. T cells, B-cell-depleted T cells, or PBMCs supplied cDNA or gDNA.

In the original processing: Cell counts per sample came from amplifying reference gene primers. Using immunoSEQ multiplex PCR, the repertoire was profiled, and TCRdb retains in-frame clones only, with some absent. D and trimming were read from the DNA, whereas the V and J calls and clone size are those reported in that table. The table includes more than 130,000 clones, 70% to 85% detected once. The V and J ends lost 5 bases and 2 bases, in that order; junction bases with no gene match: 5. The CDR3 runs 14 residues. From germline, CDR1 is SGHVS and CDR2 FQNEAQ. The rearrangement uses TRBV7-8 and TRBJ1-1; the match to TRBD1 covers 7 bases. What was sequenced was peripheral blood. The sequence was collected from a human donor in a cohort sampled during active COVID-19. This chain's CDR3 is CASSPRQGNTEAFF. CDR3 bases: TGTGCCAGCAGCCCACGACAGGGAAACACTGAAGCTTTCTTT.